This TCR beta chain was found in a study of glioma-infiltrating T cells. TCR alpha and beta CDR3 regions were amplified from RNA using iRepertoire nested multiplex PCR. TCRdb re-called the multiplex PCR reads with MiXCR, one entry per CDR3 protein. The sample lists approximately 400,000 distinct CDR3 sequences; about 40% were seen once. Turning to this clonotype: This clone may be a read error of a much larger clone one base away.

The CDR3 loop spans 12 amino acids. The V end lost 7 bases, the J end lost 11 bases, and 17 bases lay between the germline ends. Germline V CDR1 and CDR2: MNHEY, SVGEGT. Sequencing was carried out using glioma tissue, nonneoplastic brain tissue, or PBMCs (not recorded which). The TCR comes from a human donor with low-grade glioma or glioblastoma, undergoing nonglioma brain surgery, or in good health (not recorded which). The J gene is TRBJ1-1, the V gene TRBV6-2 or TRBV6-3; D not certain. CDR3 sequence reads: CASNQGKGEAFF. CDR3 in DNA: TGTGCCAGCAATCAAGGAAAGGGCGAGGCTTTCTTT.